The rows below give T cell receptor beta chains drawn from one sample of a study of blood T cell repertoires in COVID-19. The protocol was immunoSEQ multiplex PCR, while the TCRdb copy is restricted to in-frame clones and leaves out a portion. The repertoire holds 50,000 to 55,000 clones, with roughly 84% as singletons. What was sequenced was peripheral blood. Source of these receptors: a man aged 50-59 years with active COVID-19. CDR3s include the opening cysteine and the closing phenylalanine or tryptophan.

J gene: TRBJ2-2
V gene: TRBV4-3
CDR3 protein: CASSQGFFGGANTGELFF

J gene: TRBJ1-1
V gene: TRBV5-1
CDR3 protein: CASSRGLDTNTEAFF

J gene: TRBJ1-2
V gene: TRBV12-3/TRBV12-4
CDR3 protein: CASTFSMGGYTF

J gene: TRBJ2-5
V gene: TRBV2
CDR3 protein: CASRGGQFQETQYF

J gene: TRBJ1-1
V gene: TRBV11-2
CDR3 protein: CASSLGQLSEAFF

J gene: TRBJ1-4
V gene: TRBV5-6
CDR3 protein: CASSFFPTGASEKLFF

J gene: TRBJ2-7
V gene: TRBV10-3
CDR3 protein: CAISGSGDMADEQYF

J gene: TRBJ1-4
V gene: TRBV4-1
CDR3 protein: CASSQDRGREKLFF

J gene: TRBJ1-2
V gene: TRBV19
CDR3 protein: CASSIGQRYGYTF

J gene: TRBJ2-5
V gene: TRBV6-2/TRBV6-3
CDR3 protein: CASSYSSPAGAQYF

J gene: TRBJ2-1
V gene: TRBV29-1
CDR3 protein: CSVDLGGGYNEQFF

J gene: TRBJ1-5
V gene: TRBV15
CDR3 protein: CATSRTGAPNQPQHF

J gene: TRBJ2-7
V gene: TRBV11-2
CDR3 protein: CASSLSGRSSYEQYF

J gene: TRBJ2-2
V gene: TRBV19
CDR3 protein: CASTRGGELFF

J gene: TRBJ2-7
V gene: TRBV7-8
CDR3 protein: CASSLGSGNIYEQYF

J gene: TRBJ1-2
V gene: TRBV5-1
CDR3 protein: CASSLGGDLNGYTF

J gene: TRBJ2-3
V gene: TRBV19
CDR3 protein: CASSIGTYPPTDTQYF

J gene: TRBJ2-7
V gene: TRBV6-2/TRBV6-3
CDR3 protein: CASSSQGAGEGLHYEQYF

J gene: TRBJ1-1
V gene: TRBV2
CDR3 protein: CASSVFQVANTEAFF

J gene: TRBJ2-1
V gene: TRBV23-1
CDR3 protein: CASSQSTRGSLNEQFF

J gene: TRBJ2-2
V gene: TRBV27
CDR3 protein: CASSTGTVAGTGELFF

J gene: TRBJ1-2
V gene: TRBV19
CDR3 protein: CASSLTGRGYTF

J gene: TRBJ2-7
V gene: TRBV15
CDR3 protein: CATSHGGTSGIHEQYF

J gene: TRBJ1-2
V gene: TRBV7-2
CDR3 protein: CASTKLGAGYGYTF

J gene: TRBJ2-7
V gene: TRBV27
CDR3 protein: CASSLPATLRYEQYF

J gene: TRBJ2-5
V gene: TRBV7-2
CDR3 protein: CASSLGLAGGGAETQYF

J gene: TRBJ1-5
V gene: TRBV21-1
CDR3 protein: CASSKSGNQPQHF

J gene: TRBJ1-4
V gene: TRBV30
CDR3 protein: CAWSSHRGPNEKLFF

J gene: TRBJ2-1
V gene: TRBV2
CDR3 protein: CASRLRGFGEQFF

J gene: TRBJ2-3
V gene: TRBV10-3
CDR3 protein: CAISRTSGDTDTQYF

J gene: TRBJ2-3
V gene: TRBV2
CDR3 protein: CASMQGSTDTQYF

J gene: TRBJ2-2
V gene: TRBV18
CDR3 protein: CASSGQMNTGELFF

J gene: TRBJ2-7
V gene: TRBV29-1
CDR3 protein: CSLQGSYYEQYF

J gene: TRBJ2-6
V gene: TRBV5-6
CDR3 protein: CASSLGLSGANVLTF

J gene: TRBJ2-3
V gene: TRBV6-1
CDR3 protein: CASREEAVGRTDTQYF

J gene: TRBJ2-5
V gene: TRBV7-9
CDR3 protein: CASTPTLQETQYF

J gene: TRBJ1-1
V gene: TRBV10-3
CDR3 protein: CAISESRDIPEAFF

J gene: TRBJ2-1
V gene: TRBV5-1
CDR3 protein: CASSLTASGANEQFF

J gene: TRBJ2-1
V gene: TRBV4-1
CDR3 protein: CASSPTGGVYNEQFF

J gene: TRBJ2-5
V gene: TRBV7-9
CDR3 protein: CASSGRVGGETQYF

J gene: TRBJ2-6
V gene: TRBV27
CDR3 protein: CASSLWTGDSSGANVLTF

J gene: TRBJ2-5
V gene: TRBV9
CDR3 protein: CASSSQGYETQYF

J gene: TRBJ2-3
V gene: TRBV7-9
CDR3 protein: CASSLDSGGSTDTQYF

J gene: TRBJ2-1
V gene: TRBV18
CDR3 protein: CASSPSGLAGTEQFF

J gene: TRBJ1-6
V gene: TRBV2
CDR3 protein: CASGNQGARNSPLHF

J gene: TRBJ1-1
V gene: TRBV9
CDR3 protein: CASSLRRQGTEAFF

J gene: TRBJ2-3
V gene: TRBV19
CDR3 protein: CASSPLAGMTDTQYF

J gene: TRBJ2-7
V gene: TRBV19
CDR3 protein: CASSMALKAAPYEQYF

J gene: TRBJ2-5
V gene: TRBV19
CDR3 protein: CASSISVRQGYSKETQYF